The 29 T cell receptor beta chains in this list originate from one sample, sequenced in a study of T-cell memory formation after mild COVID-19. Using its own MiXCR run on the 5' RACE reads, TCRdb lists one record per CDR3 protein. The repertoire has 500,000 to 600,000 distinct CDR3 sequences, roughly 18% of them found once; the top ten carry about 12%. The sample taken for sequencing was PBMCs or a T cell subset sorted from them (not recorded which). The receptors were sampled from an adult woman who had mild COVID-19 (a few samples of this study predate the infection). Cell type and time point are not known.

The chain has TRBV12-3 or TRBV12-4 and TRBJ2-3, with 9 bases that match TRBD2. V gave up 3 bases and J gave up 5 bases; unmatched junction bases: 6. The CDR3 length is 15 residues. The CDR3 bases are TGTGCCAGCAGTTTTGGCGGGGGGGCTGGAGATACGCAGTATTTT. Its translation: CASSFGGGAGDTQYF.

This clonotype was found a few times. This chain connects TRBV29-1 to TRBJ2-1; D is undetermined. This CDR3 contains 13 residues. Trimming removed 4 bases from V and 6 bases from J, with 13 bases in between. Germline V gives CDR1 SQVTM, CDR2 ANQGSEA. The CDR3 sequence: CSVAGFPPNEQFF. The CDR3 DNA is TGCAGCGTTGCGGGCTTCCCCCCCAATGAGCAGTTCTTC.

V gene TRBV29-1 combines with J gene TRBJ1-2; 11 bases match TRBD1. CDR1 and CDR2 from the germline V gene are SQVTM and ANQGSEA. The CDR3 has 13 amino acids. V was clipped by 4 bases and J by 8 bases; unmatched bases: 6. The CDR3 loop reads CSVAGQGAGGYTF. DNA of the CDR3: TGCAGCGTTGCCGGACAGGGGGCAGGAGGCTACACCTTC.

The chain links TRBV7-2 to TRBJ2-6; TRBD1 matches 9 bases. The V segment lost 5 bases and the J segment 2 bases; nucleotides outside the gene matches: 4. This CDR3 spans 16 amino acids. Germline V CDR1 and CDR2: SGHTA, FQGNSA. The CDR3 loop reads CASSLYRGPGANVLTF. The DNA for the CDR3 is TGTGCCAGCAGCCTTTACAGGGGGCCTGGGGCCAACGTCCTGACTTTC. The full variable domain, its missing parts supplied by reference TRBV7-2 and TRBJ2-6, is GAGVSQSPSNKVTEKGKDVELRCDPISGHTALYWYRQSLGQGLEFLIYFQGNSAPDKSGLPSDRFSAERTGGSVSTLTIQRTQQEDSAVYLCASSLYRGPGANVLTFGAGSRLTVL.

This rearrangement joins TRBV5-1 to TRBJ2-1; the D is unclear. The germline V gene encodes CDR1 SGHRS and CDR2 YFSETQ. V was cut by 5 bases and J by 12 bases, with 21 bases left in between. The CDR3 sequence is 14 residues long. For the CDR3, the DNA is TGCGCCAGCAGACCCGCCGACTCCGTGACTGCGCAGTTCTTC. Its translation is CASRPADSVTAQFF.

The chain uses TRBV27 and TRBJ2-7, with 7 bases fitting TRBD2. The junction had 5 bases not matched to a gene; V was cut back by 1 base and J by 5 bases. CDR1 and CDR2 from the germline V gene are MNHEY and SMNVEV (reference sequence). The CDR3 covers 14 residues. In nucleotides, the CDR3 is TGTGCCAGCAGTTTATTGGGGGGGATTCACGAGCAGTACTTC. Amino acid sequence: CASSLLGGIHEQYF.

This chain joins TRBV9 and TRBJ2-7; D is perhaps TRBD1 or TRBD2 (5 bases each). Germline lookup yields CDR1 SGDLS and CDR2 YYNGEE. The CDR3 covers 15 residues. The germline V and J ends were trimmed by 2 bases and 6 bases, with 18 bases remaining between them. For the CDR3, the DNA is TGTGCCAGCAGCGTGGGGACCCTCGAGATGTCCGAGCAGTACTTC. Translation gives CASSVGTLEMSEQYF.

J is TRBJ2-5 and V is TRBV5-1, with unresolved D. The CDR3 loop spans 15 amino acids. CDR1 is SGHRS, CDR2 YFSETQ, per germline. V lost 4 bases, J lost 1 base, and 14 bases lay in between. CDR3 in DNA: TGCGCCAGCAGCGAAGAATGGCGCCCCCAAGAGACCCAGTACTTC. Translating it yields CASSEEWRPQETQYF. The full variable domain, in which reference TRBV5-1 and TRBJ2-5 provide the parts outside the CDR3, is KAGVTQTPRYLIKTRGQQVTLSCSPISGHRSVSWYQQTPGQGLQFLFEYFSETQRNKGNFPGRFSGRQFSNSRSEMNVSTLELGDSALYLCASSEEWRPQETQYFGPGTRLLVL.

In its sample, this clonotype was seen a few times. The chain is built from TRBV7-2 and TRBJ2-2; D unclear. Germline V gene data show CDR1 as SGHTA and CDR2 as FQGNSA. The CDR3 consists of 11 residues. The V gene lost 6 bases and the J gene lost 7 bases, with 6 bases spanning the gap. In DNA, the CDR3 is TGTGCCAGCAGGGAAATCGGGGAGCTGTTTTTT. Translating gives CASREIGELFF.

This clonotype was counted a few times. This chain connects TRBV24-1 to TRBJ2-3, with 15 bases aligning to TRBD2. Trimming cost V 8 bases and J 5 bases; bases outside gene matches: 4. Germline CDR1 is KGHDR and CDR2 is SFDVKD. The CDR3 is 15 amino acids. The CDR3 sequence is CATTGLAGGRDTQYF. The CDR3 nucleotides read TGTGCCACCACGGGACTAGCGGGAGGAAGAGATACGCAGTATTTT.

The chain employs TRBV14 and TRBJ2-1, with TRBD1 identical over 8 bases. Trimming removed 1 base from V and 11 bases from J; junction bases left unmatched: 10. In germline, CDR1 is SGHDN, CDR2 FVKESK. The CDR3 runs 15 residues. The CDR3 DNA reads TGTGCCAGCAGCCAAGTCAGGGGGCGAGGCAGGAAGCAGTTCTTC. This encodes CASSQVRGRGRKQFF.

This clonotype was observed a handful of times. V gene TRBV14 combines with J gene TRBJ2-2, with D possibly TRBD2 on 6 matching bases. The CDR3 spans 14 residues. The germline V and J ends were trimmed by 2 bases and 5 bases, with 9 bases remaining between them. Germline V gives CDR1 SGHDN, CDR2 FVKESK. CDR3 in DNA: TGTGCCAGCAGCCAATGGCGGGGAACCGGGGAGCTGTTTTTT. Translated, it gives CASSQWRGTGELFF. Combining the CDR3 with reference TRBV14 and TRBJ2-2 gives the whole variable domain EAGVTQFPSHSVIEKGQTVTLRCDPISGHDNLYWYRRVMGKEIKFLLHFVKESKQDESGMPNNRFLAERTGGTYSTLKVQPAELEDSGVYFCASSQWRGTGELFFGEGSRLTVL.

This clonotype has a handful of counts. DNA of the CDR3: TGTGCCAGCAGCCTTCTAAGCGCGAAGGATACGCAGTATTTT. Amino acid sequence: CASSLLSAKDTQYF. The chain joins TRBV7-9 to TRBJ2-3; D not resolved. V lost 5 bases and J lost 6, with 15 bases in between. This CDR3 region has 14 residues. Per germline, CDR1 SEHNR and CDR2 FQNEAQ (reference sequence).

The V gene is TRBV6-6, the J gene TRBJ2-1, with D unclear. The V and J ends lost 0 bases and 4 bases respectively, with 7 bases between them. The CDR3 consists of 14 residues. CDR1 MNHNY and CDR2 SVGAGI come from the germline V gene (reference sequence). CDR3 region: CASSYSRQYNEQFF. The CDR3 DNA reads TGTGCCAGCAGTTACTCTCGGCAGTACAATGAGCAGTTCTTC.

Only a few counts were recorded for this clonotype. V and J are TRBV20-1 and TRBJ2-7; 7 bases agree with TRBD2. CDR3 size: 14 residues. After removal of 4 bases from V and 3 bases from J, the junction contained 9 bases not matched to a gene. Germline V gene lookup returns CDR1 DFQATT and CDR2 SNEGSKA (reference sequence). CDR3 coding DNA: TGCAGTGCTATCCCTTTGAGGGAGGGCTACGAGCAGTACTTC. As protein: CSAIPLREGYEQYF.

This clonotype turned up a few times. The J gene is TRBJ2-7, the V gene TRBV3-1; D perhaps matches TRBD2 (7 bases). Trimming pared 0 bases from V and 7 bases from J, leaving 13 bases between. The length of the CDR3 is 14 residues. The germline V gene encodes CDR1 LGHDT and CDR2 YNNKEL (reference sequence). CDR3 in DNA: TGTGCCAGCAGCCAAGAGCGGGGGACAACAGAGCAGTACTTC. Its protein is CASSQERGTTEQYF.

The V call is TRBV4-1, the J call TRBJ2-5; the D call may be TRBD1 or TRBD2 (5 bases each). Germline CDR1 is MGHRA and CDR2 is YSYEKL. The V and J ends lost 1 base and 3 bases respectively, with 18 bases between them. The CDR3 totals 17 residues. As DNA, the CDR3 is TGCGCCAGCAGCCAAGTAGAGGGCAGGGCTTGGGAAGAGACCCAGTACTTC. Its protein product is CASSQVEGRAWEETQYF.

CDR3 sequence (DNA): TGTGCCAGTAGTCTCCAGACAGGGACAGGAGATACGCAGTATTTT. Protein sequence: CASSLQTGTGDTQYF. J is TRBJ2-3 and V is TRBV19; TRBD1 aligns across 8 bases. Germline trimming cut 5 bases from V and 5 bases from J; bases unmatched to any gene: 9. This CDR3 is built from 15 residues. The V gene's germline CDR1 is LNHDA and CDR2 SQIVND (reference sequence).

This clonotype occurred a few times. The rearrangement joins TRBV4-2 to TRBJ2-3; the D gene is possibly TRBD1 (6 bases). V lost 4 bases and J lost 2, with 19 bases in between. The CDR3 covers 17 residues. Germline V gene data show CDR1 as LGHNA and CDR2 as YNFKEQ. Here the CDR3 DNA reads TGTGCCAGCAGCCTAGGGGTCCACAGGGAATTCACAGATACGCAGTATTTT. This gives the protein CASSLGVHREFTDTQYF.

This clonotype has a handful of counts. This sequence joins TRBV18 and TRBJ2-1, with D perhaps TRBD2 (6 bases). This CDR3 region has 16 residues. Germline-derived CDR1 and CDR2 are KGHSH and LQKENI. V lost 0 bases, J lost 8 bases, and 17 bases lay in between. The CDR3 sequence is CASSPPNTGAGYEQFF. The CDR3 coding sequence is TGTGCCAGCTCACCACCGAACACGGGAGCGGGCTATGAGCAGTTCTTC.

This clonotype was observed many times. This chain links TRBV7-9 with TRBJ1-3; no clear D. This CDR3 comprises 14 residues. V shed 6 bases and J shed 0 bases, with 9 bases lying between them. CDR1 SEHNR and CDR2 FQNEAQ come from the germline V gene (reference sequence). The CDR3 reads CASSSGISGNTIYF. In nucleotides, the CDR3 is TGTGCCAGCAGTTCGGGTATCTCTGGAAACACCATATATTTT. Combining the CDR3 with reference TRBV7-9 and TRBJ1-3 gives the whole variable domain DTGVSQNPRHKITKRGQNVTFRCDPISEHNRLYWYRQTLGQGPEFLTYFQNEAQLEKSRLLSDRFSAERPKGSFSTLEIQRTEQGDSAMYLCASSSGISGNTIYFGEGSWLTVV.

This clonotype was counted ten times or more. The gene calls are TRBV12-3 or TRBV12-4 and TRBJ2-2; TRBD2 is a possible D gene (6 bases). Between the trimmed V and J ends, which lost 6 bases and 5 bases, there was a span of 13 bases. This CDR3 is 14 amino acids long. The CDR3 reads CASSLFGGTGELFF. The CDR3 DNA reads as TGTGCCAGCAGCCTATTCGGGGGAACCGGGGAGCTGTTTTTT.

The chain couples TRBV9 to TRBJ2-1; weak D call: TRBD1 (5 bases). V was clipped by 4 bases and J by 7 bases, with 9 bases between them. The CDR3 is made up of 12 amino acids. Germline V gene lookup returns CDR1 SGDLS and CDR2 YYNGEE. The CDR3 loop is CASSIRDNEQFF. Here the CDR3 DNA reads TGTGCCAGCAGCATCAGGGATAATGAGCAGTTCTTC.

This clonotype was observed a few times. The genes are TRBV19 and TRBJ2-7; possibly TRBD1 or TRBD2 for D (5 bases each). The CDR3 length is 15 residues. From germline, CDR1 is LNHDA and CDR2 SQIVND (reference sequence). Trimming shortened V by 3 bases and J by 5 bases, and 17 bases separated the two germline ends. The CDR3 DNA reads TGTGCCAGTAGTATCCAAGGGGCCCCGAGGGACGAGCAGTACTTC. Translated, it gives CASSIQGAPRDEQYF.

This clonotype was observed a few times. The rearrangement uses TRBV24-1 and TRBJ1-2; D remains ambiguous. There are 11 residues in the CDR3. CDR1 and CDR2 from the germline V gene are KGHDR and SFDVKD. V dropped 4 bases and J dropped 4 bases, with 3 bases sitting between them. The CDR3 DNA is TGTGCCACCAGTGACCCCTATGGCTACACCTTC. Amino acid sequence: CATSDPYGYTF.

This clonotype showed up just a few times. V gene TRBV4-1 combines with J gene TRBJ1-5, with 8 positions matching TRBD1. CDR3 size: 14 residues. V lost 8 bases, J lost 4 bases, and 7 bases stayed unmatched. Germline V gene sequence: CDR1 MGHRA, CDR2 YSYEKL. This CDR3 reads CASSPTGENQPQHF. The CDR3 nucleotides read TGCGCCAGCTCCCCGACAGGGGAAAATCAGCCCCAGCATTTT.

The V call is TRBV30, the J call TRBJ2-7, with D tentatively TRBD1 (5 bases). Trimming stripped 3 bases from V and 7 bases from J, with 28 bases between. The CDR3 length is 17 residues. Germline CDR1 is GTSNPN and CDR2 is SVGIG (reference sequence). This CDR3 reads CAWRGLGVEQRSQEQYF. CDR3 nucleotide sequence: TGTGCCTGGAGAGGTCTAGGGGTGGAGCAGCGTTCCCAAGAGCAGTACTTC.

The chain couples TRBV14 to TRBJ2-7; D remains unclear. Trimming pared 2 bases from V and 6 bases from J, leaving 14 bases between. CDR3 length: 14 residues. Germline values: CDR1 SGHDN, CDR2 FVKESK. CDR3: CASSQRWDQGEQYF. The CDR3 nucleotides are TGTGCCAGCAGCCAACGCTGGGATCAAGGCGAGCAGTACTTC.

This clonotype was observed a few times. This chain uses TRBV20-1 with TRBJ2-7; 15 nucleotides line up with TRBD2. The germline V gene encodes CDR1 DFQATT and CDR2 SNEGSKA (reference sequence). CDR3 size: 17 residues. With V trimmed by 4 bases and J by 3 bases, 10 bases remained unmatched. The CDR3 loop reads CSATKGLAGGPSYEQYF. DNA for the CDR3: TGCAGTGCTACTAAAGGACTAGCGGGGGGGCCTAGCTACGAGCAGTACTTC.